The 24 T cell receptor beta chains below all came from one sample that was sequenced in a study of T cells in Graves' hyperthyroidism and ophthalmopathy. Amplified regions were TCR beta CDR3 sequences from RNA transcripts. The study used the HTBI primer set for a first-round RT-PCR of the TCR CDR3. In TCRdb, the multiplex PCR reads were re-called with MiXCR into one record per CDR3 protein. The sample records hundreds of thousands of distinct CDR3 sequences, more than 30% being singletons. Sequenced sample: blood. Receptor source: a man younger than 30 with Graves' hyperthyroidism.

This sequence joins TRBV6-1 and TRBJ1-2; D gene uncertain. The V and J ends lost 1 base and 7 bases respectively, with 7 bases between them. The germline CDR1 and CDR2 sequences are MNHNS and SASEGT. This CDR3 region has 12 residues. As DNA, the CDR3 is TGTGCCAGCAGTGAAGTGGCAATTGGCTACACCTTC. This sequence encodes CASSEVAIGYTF.

The chain couples TRBV20-1 to TRBJ1-4, with D perhaps matching TRBD1 (6 bases). The germline V gene has CDR1 DFQATT and CDR2 SNEGSKA (reference sequence). V was pared by 6 bases and J by 8 bases, with 19 bases between. This CDR3 has 14 residues. The CDR3 loop reads CSAQDPRGREKLFF. In nucleotides, the CDR3 is TGCAGTGCACAAGACCCCAGGGGACGCGAAAAACTGTTTTTT.

This clonotype was counted a few times. The chain joins TRBV11-2 to TRBJ2-7; D is perhaps TRBD1 (6 bases). The CDR3 is 16 amino acids. The V and J ends lost 4 bases and 2 bases respectively, with 18 bases between them. CDR1 is SGHAT, CDR2 FQNNGV, per germline. The DNA of the CDR3 is TGTGCCAGCAGCTCTTTTCGCCAGGGGCCCACCTACGAGCAGTACTTC. Protein: CASSSFRQGPTYEQYF.

In this sample, this clonotype turned up once. The J gene is TRBJ1-2, the V gene TRBV4-2, with a weak D call TRBD1 (5 bases). Per the germline V gene, CDR1 is LGHNA and CDR2 is YNFKEQ. V lost 1 base, J lost 6 bases, and 12 bases lay in between. The CDR3 loop spans 14 amino acids. The CDR3 DNA reads TGTGCCAGCAGCCAAGTATCCAGGGTCCATGGCTACACCTTC. It specifies CASSQVSRVHGYTF.

The chain carries TRBV29-1 and TRBJ2-7; D may match TRBD1 or TRBD2 (5 bases each). Looked up from germline, CDR1 is SQVTM and CDR2 is ANQGSEA. The length of the CDR3 is 13 residues. With 8 bases removed from V and 3 bases from J, the gap between germline ends came to 17 bases. The CDR3 DNA reads as TGCAGCTTAGTGCCAGGGACGAGCTACGAGCAGTACTTC. Translating gives CSLVPGTSYEQYF.

The V gene is TRBV19, the J gene TRBJ1-1; D unclear. The V and J ends lost 1 base and 0 bases respectively, with 6 bases between them. The CDR3 totals 14 residues. Germline lookup yields CDR1 LNHDA and CDR2 SQIVND (reference sequence). The CDR3 nucleotides read TGTGCCAGTAGTATAGGGTTTCTGAACACTGAAGCTTTCTTT. It translates to CASSIGFLNTEAFF.

This clonotype was seen at least ten times. This chain links TRBV29-1 with TRBJ2-2; a possible D gene is TRBD1 (7 bases). The CDR3 is 13 amino acids. Germline V gene sequence: CDR1 SQVTM, CDR2 ANQGSEA. The CDR3 nucleotides read TGCACCGGGGGACAGCAGAACACCGGGGAGCTGTTTTTT. Residues: CTGGQQNTGELFF.

The chain carries TRBV6-1 and TRBJ1-2; perhaps TRBD1 as D (6 bases). Germline loops: CDR1 MNHNS, CDR2 SASEGT. V was shortened by 6 bases and J by 7 bases, with 30 bases between the two germline ends. CDR3 length equals 18 residues. CDR3 amino acids: CASRQGRDNSRGPFGYTF. CDR3 coding DNA: TGTGCCAGCAGGCAGGGACGGGACAACTCAAGGGGCCCTTTTGGCTACACCTTC.

The chain uses TRBV14 and TRBJ2-7; possible D gene TRBD2, 6 bases. Trimming removed 1 base from V and 1 base from J, with 11 bases in between. There are 15 residues in the CDR3. The germline gives CDR1 SGHDN, CDR2 FVKESK. This CDR3 is CASSQGPAGSYEQYF. In nucleotides, the CDR3 is TGTGCCAGCAGCCAAGGCCCCGCGGGGTCCTACGAGCAGTACTTC.

This clonotype appeared a single time. The chain is built from TRBV29-1 and TRBJ2-1; 14 nucleotides line up with TRBD2. V gave up 4 bases and J gave up 8 bases; unmatched junction bases: 7. This CDR3 contains 15 residues. In germline, CDR1 is SQVTM, CDR2 ANQGSEA. The CDR3 coding sequence is TGCAGCGTTGGGGGACTAGCGGGAGTAAGGGATGAGCAGTTCTTC. Translation gives CSVGGLAGVRDEQFF.

The chain couples TRBV7-6 to TRBJ1-2, with D possibly being TRBD1 (5 bases). CDR1 and CDR2 from the germline V gene are SGHVS and FNYEAQ. Trimming pared 5 bases from V and 7 bases from J, leaving 14 bases between. The CDR3 contains 13 residues. The DNA of the CDR3 is TGTGCCAGCAGCAAATGGGGGGTAGTTGGCTACACCTTC. Its translation: CASSKWGVVGYTF.

The CDR3 loop reads CASKSLLAGDAGELFF. CDR3 in DNA: TGTGCCAGCAAGAGTCTACTAGCGGGGGATGCCGGGGAGCTGTTTTTT. The chain has TRBV6-1 and TRBJ2-2; 11 bases align to TRBD2. With V trimmed by 7 bases and J by 6 bases, 10 bases remained unmatched. Germline V gene sequence: CDR1 MNHNS, CDR2 SASEGT. The CDR3 loop spans 16 amino acids.

The sample holds many counts of this clonotype. The chain has TRBV10-3 and TRBJ1-5; D unresolved. Germline CDR1 reads ENHRY; CDR2 reads SYGVKD. CDR3 length: 13 amino acids. V lost 2 bases, J lost 4 bases, and 6 bases lay in between. In nucleotides, the CDR3 is TGTGCCATCAGTGAGACAGTGAATCAGCCCCAGCATTTT. Translating it yields CAISETVNQPQHF.

This clonotype was seen more than once but under ten times. This chain links TRBV7-2 with TRBJ1-1; unclear D gene. Between the trimmed V and J ends, which lost 5 bases and 1 base, there was a span of 17 bases. Germline values: CDR1 SGHTA, CDR2 FQGNSA. The CDR3 runs 16 residues. The chain's CDR3 is CASSGKSGVGNTEAFF. The CDR3 bases are TGTGCCAGCAGCGGCAAAAGTGGGGTGGGGAACACTGAAGCTTTCTTT. The variable domain in full, with the rest retrieved from reference TRBV7-2 and TRBJ1-1, is GAGVSQSPSNKVTEKGKDVELRCDPISGHTALYWYRQSLGQGLEFLIYFQGNSAPDKSGLPSDRFSAERTGGSVSTLTIQRTQQEDSAVYLCASSGKSGVGNTEAFFGQGTRLTVV.

There are a few counts of this clonotype. The J gene is TRBJ2-2, the V gene TRBV5-1, with D possibly being TRBD1 or TRBD2 (5 bases each). The CDR3 length is 14 residues. Germline CDR1 is SGHRS and CDR2 is YFSETQ. V was shortened by 4 bases and J by 6 bases, with 13 bases between the two germline ends. The CDR3 coding sequence is TGCGCCAGCAGCCCAAGAGGGACCCCCGGGGAGCTGTTTTTT. Residues: CASSPRGTPGELFF.

The chain is built from TRBV7-2 and TRBJ2-2; 7 bases fit TRBD1. V dropped 4 bases and J dropped 5; count of bases not matched to a gene: 10. The germline CDR1 and CDR2 sequences are SGHTA and FQGNSA. The CDR3 runs to 16 residues. The CDR3 nucleotides are TGTGCCAGCAGCTCCAGATCGGGACAGCAAACCGGGGAGCTGTTTTTT. It translates to CASSSRSGQQTGELFF.

This clonotype occurred many times. The chain combines TRBV15 with TRBJ2-7; D gene uncertain. Germline lookup yields CDR1 LNHNV and CDR2 YYDKDF (reference sequence). The CDR3 consists of 14 residues. The germline V and J ends were trimmed by 1 base and 4 bases, with 11 bases remaining between them. DNA for the CDR3: TGTGCCACCAGCAGAGGGGATAGTTCTTACGAGCAGTACTTC. Residues: CATSRGDSSYEQYF.

This chain uses TRBV7-8 with TRBJ2-7, with TRBD1 identical over 7 bases. CDR1 SGHVS and CDR2 FQNEAQ come from the germline V gene. V lost 1 base and J lost 3; bases outside the gene matches: 9. The CDR3 contains 16 residues. The CDR3 DNA reads TGTGCCAGCAGCTTAGAGGGAAGACAGGGCCTCTACGAGCAGTACTTC. The encoded protein is CASSLEGRQGLYEQYF.

The chain joins TRBV10-3 to TRBJ2-7; 7 positions agree with TRBD2. V lost 10 bases to trimming and J lost 5 bases; unmatched junction nucleotides: 14. The CDR3 contains 14 residues. CDR1 and CDR2 from the germline V gene are ENHRY and SYGVKD. The CDR3 here is CASKPAGRPNEQYF. CDR3 DNA sequence: TGTGCCAGCAAGCCAGCGGGACGCCCTAACGAGCAGTACTTC.

This clonotype was recorded at least ten times. The chain links TRBV7-9 to TRBJ2-7; no definite D call. Trimming took off 4 bases at V and 1 base at J, with 8 bases between the two ends. Looked up from germline, CDR1 is SEHNR and CDR2 is FQNEAQ (reference sequence). The CDR3 runs 13 residues. The CDR3 DNA sequence: TGTGCCAGCAGCTCTACAATGTCCTACGAGCAGTACTTC. It yields the protein CASSSTMSYEQYF.

The chain carries TRBV10-3 and TRBJ2-7; a weak D match, TRBD2 (5 bases). There are 14 residues in the CDR3. With 11 bases removed from V and 1 base from J, the gap between germline ends came to 18 bases. Looked up from germline, CDR1 is ENHRY and CDR2 is SYGVKD. Written as DNA, the CDR3 is TGTGCCGCCAGCCGGGGTCCCCTTTCCTACGAGCAGTACTTC. This codes for CAASRGPLSYEQYF.

This chain links TRBV19 with TRBJ1-1; perhaps TRBD1 as D (6 bases). Per the germline V gene, CDR1 is LNHDA and CDR2 is SQIVND (reference sequence). This CDR3 spans 17 amino acids. V lost 4 bases to trimming and J lost 0 bases, with 18 bases between them. Here the CDR3 DNA reads TGTGCCAGTAGTACGGGGAGACCAGGGGCCGTGAACACTGAAGCTTTCTTT. Residues: CASSTGRPGAVNTEAFF. The full variable domain, its missing parts supplied by reference TRBV19 and TRBJ1-1, is DGGITQSPKYLFRKEGQNVTLSCEQNLNHDAMYWYRQDPGQGLRLIYYSQIVNDFQKGDIAEGYSVSREKKESFPLTVTSAQKNPTAFYLCASSTGRPGAVNTEAFFGQGTRLTVV.

The genes are TRBV5-1 and TRBJ1-4; no definite D call. The CDR3 loop spans 15 amino acids. Germline-derived CDR1 and CDR2 are SGHRS and YFSETQ. V was cut by 7 bases and J by 0 bases, with 13 bases left in between. CDR3 in DNA: TGCGCCAGCGGCCGTGTTGGGGCAACTAATGAAAAACTGTTTTTT. Encoded protein: CASGRVGATNEKLFF.

For this clonotype: A read error may explain this, as a much larger clone is one base away. This sequence joins TRBV7-2 and TRBJ1-5; D is undetermined. CDR3 length equals 12 residues. V lost 3 bases to trimming and J lost 6 bases, with 6 bases between them. CDR1 and CDR2 from the germline V gene are SGHTA and FQGNSA. CDR3 amino acids: CTSSLTIQPQHF. CDR3 DNA: TGTACCAGCAGCTTGACAATTCAGCCCCAGCATTTT.